This TCR beta chain was captured in a study of T cell repertoires in cytomegalovirus infection. Each CDR3 protein gets one entry after TCRdb re-called the reads with MiXCR. Here the sample spans 250,000 or so distinct CDR3 sequences, 9% to 15% being singletons. This clonotype was counted only a few times. This CDR3 has 14 residues. V gave up 6 bases and J gave up 7 bases, with 19 bases separating them. V usage is TRBV12-3 or TRBV12-4 and J usage is TRBJ2-7; D is possibly TRBD1 or TRBD2 (5 bases each). The clonotype was recovered from a human donor in good health (CMV status not recorded). Some clones in this sample may be carry-over from other donors' samples. What was sequenced was PBMCs. CDR3 DNA: TGTGCCAGCAGACCGGGGCAGGGCACGGGGGAGCAGTACTTC. The encoded protein is CASRPGQGTGEQYF.